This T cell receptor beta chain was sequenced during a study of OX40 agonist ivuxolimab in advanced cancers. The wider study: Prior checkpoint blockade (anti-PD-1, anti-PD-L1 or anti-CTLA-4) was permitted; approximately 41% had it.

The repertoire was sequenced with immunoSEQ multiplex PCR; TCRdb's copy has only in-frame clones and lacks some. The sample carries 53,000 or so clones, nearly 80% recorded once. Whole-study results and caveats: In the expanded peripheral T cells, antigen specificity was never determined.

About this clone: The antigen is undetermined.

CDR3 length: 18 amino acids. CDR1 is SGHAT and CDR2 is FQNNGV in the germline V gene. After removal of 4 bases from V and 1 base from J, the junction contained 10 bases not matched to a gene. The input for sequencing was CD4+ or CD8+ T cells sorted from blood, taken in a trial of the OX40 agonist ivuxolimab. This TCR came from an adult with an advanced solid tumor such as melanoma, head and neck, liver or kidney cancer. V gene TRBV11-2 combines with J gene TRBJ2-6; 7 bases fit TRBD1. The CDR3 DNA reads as TGTGCCAGCAGCTCCCCCGGACAGGTATTTTCTGGGGCCAACGTCCTGACTTTC. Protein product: CASSSPGQVFSGANVLTF.